This T cell receptor (beta chain) came from a study of T cells in Graves' hyperthyroidism and ophthalmopathy. The V gene end was trimmed by 5 bases and the J gene end by 7 bases; junction bases not matched to a gene: 7. The CDR3 consists of 13 residues. Germline CDR1 is SQVTM and CDR2 is ANQGSEA. Diagnosing involved the use of clinical symptoms, serum thyroxine and TRAb, thyroid ultrasound and orbital computed tomography. Researchers took RNA transcripts and amplified the TCR beta CDR3 regions from them. In the first-round RT-PCR of the TCR CDR3, the HTBI primer set was used. TCRdb reanalysed the multiplex PCR reads using MiXCR and keeps one entry per CDR3 protein. This sample has a few hundred thousand distinct CDR3 sequences, with 46% found just once. Overall study findings and caveats: In the analysis, a 13 V-J model separated ophthalmopathy from stable hyperthyroidism.

This clonotype was detected only a few times. Its antigen is unknown. The J gene is TRBJ1-4, the V gene TRBV29-1; 7 nucleotides line up with TRBD1. The clonotype was recovered from an adult woman with Graves' disease, either hyperthyroidism or ophthalmopathy (not recorded which). Source material: peripheral blood or thyroid tissue (not recorded which). CDR3 bases: TGCAGCGTTAAGCGACAGGGAGGTGAAAAACTGTTTTTT. Protein product: CSVKRQGGEKLFF.